This is a list of T cell receptor beta chains from one sample in a study of blood T cell repertoires in COVID-19. Assay used: immunoSEQ multiplex PCR; TCRdb lists only in-frame clones, some missing. This table has a few hundred thousand clones, 89% appearing once. Input material: peripheral blood. The receptors stem from a woman aged 25 to 39 with COVID-19, enrolled during active disease. Each CDR3 is given with its conserved first and last residue. D genes are given only for firm matches. Expanded clones are given a class, and other clones once, few, many or no size at all.

J | size | length | D | V | DNA | CDR3
TRBJ2-1 | NA | 17 | TRBD2 | TRBV19 | TGTGCCAGTAGTATAGGAGTAGGGAGGGCTTACTACAATGAGCAGTTCTTC | CASSIGVGRAYYNEQFF
TRBJ2-5 | once | 16 | NA | TRBV4-3 | TGCGCCAGCAGCCGAAGAACGACCTCCCCAGGGGAGACCCAGTACTTC | CASSRRTTSPGETQYF
TRBJ1-2 | NA | 17 | NA | TRBV28 | TGTGCCAGCATAACACCATGGGGAGGGCGCCTAAGGTATGGCTACACCTTC | CASITPWGGRLRYGYTF
TRBJ2-7 | NA | 12 | NA | TRBV10-3 | TGTGCCATCCGGAACAGGAGCTACGAGCAGTACTTC | CAIRNRSYEQYF
TRBJ2-4 | NA | 16 | NA | TRBV11-3 | TGTGCCAGCAGCAGGGGCGGGGAAGGGGGCGGAAACATTCAGTACTTC | CASSRGGEGGGNIQYF
TRBJ2-2 | NA | 16 | TRBD1 | TRBV11-3 | TGTGCCAGCAGCTCTCGACAGGGGTTTGCCACCGGGGAGCTGTTTTTT | CASSSRQGFATGELFF
TRBJ1-2 | few | 13 | NA | TRBV5-1 | TGCGCCAGCAGCCTAGCCGGCTTCTTTGGCTACACCTTC | CASSLAGFFGYTF
TRBJ2-3 | NA | 14 | TRBD2 | TRBV13 | TGTGCCAGCAGCTTAGACGGGGGGTCTGATACGCAGTATTTT | CASSLDGGSDTQYF
TRBJ2-1 | NA | 14 | NA | TRBV30 | TGTGCCTGCGCACTCCTTTCCCCCTACAATGAGCAGTTCTTC | CACALLSPYNEQFF
TRBJ1-1 | once | 16 | NA | TRBV11-2 | TGTGCCAGCTCCCGTTGGGCCTCTCTAAGGAACACTGAAGCTTTCTTT | CASSRWASLRNTEAFF
TRBJ2-7 | NA | 13 | TRBD1 | TRBV6-2/TRBV6-3 | TGTGCCAGCAGTCCACAGGGGTACTACGAGCAGTACTTC | CASSPQGYYEQYF
TRBJ2-5 | NA | 12 | NA | TRBV3-1/TRBV3-2 | TGTGCCAGCAGCCAACGAGAAGAGACCCAGTACTTC | CASSQREETQYF
TRBJ1-5 | NA | 16 | NA | TRBV7-2 | TGTGCCAGCAGACTAGGGGGGGTAGGTAGCAATCAGCCCCAGCATTTT | CASRLGGVGSNQPQHF
TRBJ1-2 | NA | 19 | TRBD1 | TRBV19 | TGTGCCAGTAGTATCCCGCGGACAGGGCCAGGAGGGTCTAACTATGGCTACACCTTC | CASSIPRTGPGGSNYGYTF
TRBJ2-3 | NA | 18 | NA | TRBV19 | TGTGCCAGTAGTATAGCCGGTCGACGCGCCATAGGGGCAGATACGCAGTATTTT | CASSIAGRRAIGADTQYF
TRBJ1-2 | NA | 15 | NA | TRBV5-6 | TGTGCCAGCAGCTTGGTGGGGTTTGGCAGGGCCCGGGACACCTTC | CASSLVGFGRARDTF
TRBJ1-1 | NA | 14 | TRBD1 | TRBV2 | TGTGCCAGCAGAGGCATGAGGGGGCGCACTGAAGCTTTCTTT | CASRGMRGRTEAFF
TRBJ1-3 | NA | 16 | NA | TRBV15 | TGTGCCACCAGCAGAGACGCCGACAGCTCTGGAAACACCATATATTTT | CATSRDADSSGNTIYF
TRBJ1-1 | NA | 18 | NA | TRBV4-1 | TGCGCCAGCAGCCAGTTCTGGGGGCAGGGATTAGGGAACACTGAAGCTTTCTTT | CASSQFWGQGLGNTEAFF
TRBJ2-7 | once | 13 | TRBD2 | TRBV29-1 | TGCAGCGTAGAAACTAGCGGTTCTTACGAGCAGTACTTC | CSVETSGSYEQYF
TRBJ1-1 | NA | 12 | NA | TRBV12-3/TRBV12-4 | TGTGCCAGCAGTTTGGGGCCCACTGAAGCTTTCTTT | CASSLGPTEAFF
TRBJ1-1 | NA | 16 | TRBD1 | TRBV5-5 | TGTGCCAGCAGCTCCCCCAGGGGGACAGGGAACACTGAAGCTTTCTTT | CASSSPRGTGNTEAFF
TRBJ1-2 | NA | 16 | TRBD1 | TRBV3-1/TRBV3-2 | TGTGCCAGCAGCCAAGATTACAGGGGGCCTGTCTATGGCTACACCTTC | CASSQDYRGPVYGYTF
TRBJ2-4 | NA | 17 | TRBD1 | TRBV14 | TGTGCCAGCAGCCAAGGGGGTGACAGGGGAGCCAAAAACATTCAGTACTTC | CASSQGGDRGAKNIQYF
TRBJ1-6 | once | 18 | TRBD1 | TRBV5-1 | TGCGCCAGCAGCTTATGGGACAGTATTCTAGTGGATCATTCACCCCTCCACTTT | CASSLWDSILVDHSPLHF
TRBJ1-1 | NA | 15 | NA | TRBV5-4 | TGTGCCAGCAGCTTGGTTGTGGGGGGGCCCACTGAAGCTTTCTTT | CASSLVVGGPTEAFF
TRBJ1-2 | NA | 13 | NA | TRBV12-3/TRBV12-4 | TGTGCCAGCAGCCTGGGGGCAGGGGCCGGCTACACCTTC | CASSLGAGAGYTF
TRBJ1-2 | NA | 13 | TRBD1 | TRBV15 | TGTGCCACCAGCAGCAACAGGGGGGGTGGCTACACCTTC | CATSSNRGGGYTF
TRBJ2-1 | NA | 15 | TRBD1 | TRBV6-4 | TGTGCCAGCAGCGGGGACAGGGAGGGTGACAATGAGCAGTTCTTC | CASSGDREGDNEQFF
TRBJ1-5 | NA | 12 | NA | TRBV6-2/TRBV6-3 | TGTGCCAGCAGTGTGAGAAATCAGCCCCAGCATTTT | CASSVRNQPQHF
TRBJ1-1 | NA | 15 | NA | TRBV5-6 | TGTGCCAGCAGCTTCGTATACAGGGTGGACACTGAAGCTTTCTTT | CASSFVYRVDTEAFF
TRBJ2-3 | NA | 16 | TRBD2 | TRBV11-2 | TGTGCCAGCAGCTTGGACCCCCCAGCGGGGCCCGATACGCAGTATTTT | CASSLDPPAGPDTQYF
TRBJ2-3 | NA | 13 | NA | TRBV4-3 | TGCGCCAGCAGCCAAGATCGGAGCCCGGCGCAGTATTTT | CASSQDRSPAQYF
TRBJ2-5 | once | 14 | NA | TRBV18 | TGTGCCAGCTCACTACAGGGTATCGGGCAGACCCAGTACTTC | CASSLQGIGQTQYF
TRBJ2-5 | NA | 14 | TRBD2 | TRBV29-1 | TGCAGCGTTTCGAACCGACTAGCGGGAGAGACCCAGTACTTC | CSVSNRLAGETQYF
TRBJ1-5 | few | 15 | NA | TRBV18 | TGTGCCAGCTCACCACGGACGGGAGGGAATCAGCCCCAGCATTTT | CASSPRTGGNQPQHF
TRBJ1-5 | NA | 15 | NA | TRBV15 | TGTGCCACCAGCAGAGATCGGGGGTTCGGGAAGCCCCAGCATTTT | CATSRDRGFGKPQHF
TRBJ2-7 | NA | 14 | NA | TRBV14 | TGTGCCAGCAGCCAAGATCCAGACTCCTACGAGCAGTACTTC | CASSQDPDSYEQYF
TRBJ2-1 | NA | 15 | TRBD1 | TRBV28 | TGTGCCAGCAACCTCCGGGACAGGGGGGTCAATGAGCAGTTCTTC | CASNLRDRGVNEQFF
TRBJ1-1 | NA | 15 | NA | TRBV9 | TGTGCCAGCAGCGTAGTTGCGGGCGGGAGGACTGAAGCTTTCTTT | CASSVVAGGRTEAFF
TRBJ2-2 | NA | 17 | TRBD1 | TRBV25-1 | TGTGCCAGCAGTGAATGGGCGACAGGGTCGGGCACCGGGGAGCTGTTTTTT | CASSEWATGSGTGELFF
TRBJ2-5 | NA | 17 | TRBD1 | TRBV18 | TGTGCCAGCTCACCACCTGGGGGACAGGGGACCCAAGAGACCCAGTACTTC | CASSPPGGQGTQETQYF
TRBJ2-1 | NA | 15 | TRBD2 | TRBV7-2 | TGTGCCAGCAGCCTAGCGGGGGGAGCCTACAATGAGCAGTTCTTC | CASSLAGGAYNEQFF